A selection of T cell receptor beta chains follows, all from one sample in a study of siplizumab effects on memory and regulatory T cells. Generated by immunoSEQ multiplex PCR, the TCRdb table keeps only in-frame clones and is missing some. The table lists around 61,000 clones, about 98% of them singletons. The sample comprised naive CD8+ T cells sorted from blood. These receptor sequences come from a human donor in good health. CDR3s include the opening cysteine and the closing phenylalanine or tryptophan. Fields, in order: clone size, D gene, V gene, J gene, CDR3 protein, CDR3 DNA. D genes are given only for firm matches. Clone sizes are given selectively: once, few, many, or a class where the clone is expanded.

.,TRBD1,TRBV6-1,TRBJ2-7,CASSPWDRGQDEQYF,TGTGCCAGCAGTCCCTGGGACAGGGGGCAGGACGAGCAGTACTTC
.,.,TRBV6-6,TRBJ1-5,CASSYDGTSSNQPQHF,TGTGCCAGCAGTTATGACGGGACAAGTAGCAATCAGCCCCAGCATTTT
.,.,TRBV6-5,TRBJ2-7,CASSSYDSSYEQYF,TGTGCCAGCAGTTCGTACGACAGCTCCTACGAGCAGTACTTC
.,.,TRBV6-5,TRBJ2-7,CASNQEDSYEQYF,TGTGCCAGCAACCAAGAGGACTCCTACGAGCAGTACTTC
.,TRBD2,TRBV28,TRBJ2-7,CASSYGEGLAGESEQYF,TGTGCCAGCAGTTACGGTGAGGGACTAGCGGGAGAGAGCGAGCAGTACTTC
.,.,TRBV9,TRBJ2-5,CASSEQEGEVETQYF,TGTGCCAGCAGCGAACAAGAAGGGGAAGTGGAGACCCAGTACTTC
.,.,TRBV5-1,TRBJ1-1,CASSPGQRNTEAFF,TGCGCCAGCAGCCCCGGACAGCGGAACACTGAAGCTTTCTTT
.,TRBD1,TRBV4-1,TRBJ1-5,CASSPDRDNQPQHF,TGCGCCAGCAGCCCCGACAGGGACAATCAGCCCCAGCATTTT
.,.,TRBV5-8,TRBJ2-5,CASSGITRDKATRQETQYF,TGTGCCAGCAGCGGGATAACCCGGGACAAAGCTACGAGACAAGAGACCCAGTACTTC
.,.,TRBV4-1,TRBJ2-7,CASSQPGTPYEQYF,TGCGCCAGCAGCCAACCCGGGACCCCCTACGAGCAGTACTTC
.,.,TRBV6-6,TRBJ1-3,CASSYDGSGNTIYF,TGTGCCAGCAGTTACGACGGCTCTGGAAACACCATATATTTT
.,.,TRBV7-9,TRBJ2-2,CASSIGRLNTGELFF,TGTGCCAGCAGCATCGGACGATTGAACACCGGGGAGCTGTTTTTT
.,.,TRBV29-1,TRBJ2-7,CSVEQGGEQYF,TGCAGCGTTGAGCAGGGCGGCGAGCAGTACTTC
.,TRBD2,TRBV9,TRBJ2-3,CASSPSGASTDTQYF,TGTGCCAGCAGCCCTAGCGGGGCCAGCACAGATACGCAGTATTTT
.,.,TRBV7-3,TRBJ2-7,CASSLTGPDEQYF,TGTGCCAGCAGCTTAACGGGTCCCGACGAGCAGTACTTC
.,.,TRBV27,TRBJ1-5,CASSLSSTLLPVQPQHF,TGTGCCAGCAGTTTATCTTCAACCCTCCTCCCAGTTCAGCCCCAGCATTTT
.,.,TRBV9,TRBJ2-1,CASRYPGDEQFF,TGTGCCAGCAGGTACCCGGGGGATGAGCAGTTCTTC
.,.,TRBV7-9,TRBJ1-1,CATSLGNTEAFF,TGTGCCACCTCGTTGGGGAACACTGAAGCTTTCTTT
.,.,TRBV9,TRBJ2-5,CASSGGAQETQYF,TGTGCCAGCAGCGGAGGGGCCCAAGAGACCCAGTACTTC
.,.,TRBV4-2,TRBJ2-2,CASRHVGANTGELFF,TGTGCCAGCCGCCACGTCGGTGCGAACACCGGGGAGCTGTTTTTT
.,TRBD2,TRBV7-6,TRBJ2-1,CASSRGLARDDEQFF,TGTGCCAGCAGCCGGGGACTAGCGCGAGATGATGAGCAGTTCTTC
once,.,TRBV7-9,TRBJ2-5,CASSLTPDGATQYF,TGTGCCAGCAGCTTAACGCCGGACGGGGCTACCCAGTACTTC
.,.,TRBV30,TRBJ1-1,CAWSHPSSRGVEAFF,TGTGCCTGGAGTCACCCCTCGTCCCGAGGTGTTGAAGCTTTCTTT
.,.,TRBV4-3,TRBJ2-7,CASSQGTGSEQYF,TGCGCCAGCAGCCAAGGAACAGGTTCGGAGCAGTACTTC